This TCR beta chain originates from a study of T cell responses to AZD1222 COVID-19 vaccine. Study details: Second-dose timings of about 4 or about 12 weeks were pooled.

TCRdb's copy holds only in-frame clones and misses some; the assay was immunoSEQ multiplex PCR. The sample carries about 100,000 clones, about nine tenths recorded once. Regarding the study as a whole: Distributed over spike, vaccine-associated CD4 TCRs predominated at 160-218 and 743-854. Just a handful of AZD1222 recipients tested seropositive at baseline. Nearly half of spike-specific TCRs reportedly go after variant regions that carry no mutations.

As to this clone: The antigen remains undetermined.

This CDR3 has 16 residues. The V gene's germline CDR1 is MNHEY and CDR2 SMNVEV (reference sequence). Trimming stripped 2 bases from V and 6 bases from J, with 19 bases between. The receptor comes from an adult in good health. The chain combines TRBV27 with TRBJ1-2, with TRBD1 as a possible D gene (6 bases). The sequences come from peripheral blood, collected on day 0 of AZD1222 vaccination. The CDR3 spells CASSLSPRGAVDGYTF. The CDR3 region has the DNA TGTGCCAGCAGTTTAAGCCCCAGGGGCGCGGTGGATGGCTACACCTTC.